One and the same sample provided the 23 T cell receptor beta chains below, sequenced in a study of CD8+ T cells in alopecia areata. After isolation, RNA underwent reverse transcription to generate cDNA as the sequencing template. This table comes from immunoSEQ multiplex PCR, and its TCRdb copy is limited to in-frame clones, with some not included. This table has roughly 73,000 clones, around 30% appearing once. Documented treatment: oral pan-JAK inhibitor, 5-10 mg twice daily. The sequenced sample was CD8+ T cells sorted from blood, obtained at week 4, from a patient treated with tofacitinib. These receptors were taken from a human donor with alopecia areata.

This clone occurred a few times. The V gene is TRBV29-1, the J gene TRBJ2-2; no clear D gene. V lost 6 bases, J lost 1 base, and 6 bases lay in between. The CDR3 loop spans 12 amino acids. The germline V gene has CDR1 SQVTM and CDR2 ANQGSEA. The CDR3: CSVRQNTGELFF. In DNA form, the CDR3 reads TGCAGCGTGAGACAGAACACCGGGGAGCTGTTTTTT.

The J gene is TRBJ2-2, the V gene TRBV2; the D is unclear. This CDR3 comprises 14 residues. The V gene's germline CDR1 is SNHLY and CDR2 FYNNEI. V lost 4 bases, J lost 2 bases, and 8 bases lay in between. CDR3 in DNA: TGTGCCAGCAGTGTTCTGGTTAACACCGGGGAGCTGTTTTTT. This sequence encodes CASSVLVNTGELFF. Together with reference TRBV2 and TRBJ2-2, the CDR3 gives the full variable domain: EPEVTQTPSHQVTQMGQEVILRCVPISNHLYFYWYRQILGQKVEFLVSFYNNEISEKSEIFDDQFSVERPDGSNFTLKIRSTKLEDSAMYFCASSVLVNTGELFFGEGSRLTVL.

A few counts support this clone. The gene calls are TRBV30 and TRBJ1-4; weak D call: TRBD1 (5 bases). Germline V gene lookup returns CDR1 GTSNPN and CDR2 SVGIG (reference sequence). The CDR3 totals 16 residues. Trimming took 1 base from V and 0 from J, leaving 12 bases between them. DNA of the CDR3: TGTGCCTGGAGTGAAGGGGATGGTGCAACTAATGAAAAACTGTTTTTT. Translation gives CAWSEGDGATNEKLFF.

This clone was observed many times. V gene TRBV6-5 combines with J gene TRBJ2-7, with 7 nucleotides matching TRBD2. V shed 11 bases, J shed 0 bases, and the junction held 7 bases outside the gene matches. The CDR3 extends over 13 amino acids. The germline CDR1 and CDR2 sequences are MNHEY and SVGAGI. The CDR3 sequence: CASSGTSSYEQYF. The CDR3 region has the DNA TGTGCCTCCAGCGGGACGAGCTCCTACGAGCAGTACTTC.

This rearrangement joins TRBV30 to TRBJ2-6; D is unresolved. Per the germline V gene, CDR1 is GTSNPN and CDR2 is SVGIG (reference sequence). The CDR3 sequence is 14 residues long. The ends were cut back, 5 bases at V and 0 bases at J, with 8 bases in the middle. The CDR3 loop reads CAWSVVSGANVLTF. The CDR3 bases are TGTGCCTGGTCCGTGGTCTCTGGGGCCAACGTCCTGACTTTC. The full variable domain, its missing parts supplied by reference TRBV30 and TRBJ2-6, is SQTIHQWPATLVQPVGSPLSLECTVEGTSNPNLYWYRQAAGRGLQLLFYSVGIGQISSEVPQNLSASRPQDRQFILSSKKLLLSDSGFYLCAWSVVSGANVLTFGAGSRLTVL.

This clone is a singleton in its sample. V is TRBV7-9 and J is TRBJ2-5, with 7 bases fitting TRBD2. This CDR3 is 15 amino acids long. CDR1 is SEHNR and CDR2 is FQNEAQ in the germline V gene (reference sequence). V shed 5 bases and J 4 bases; nucleotides not matched to a gene: 10. The CDR3 loop is CASSRRAGRGETQYF. The DNA of the CDR3 is TGTGCCAGCAGCCGCAGAGCGGGGCGCGGAGAGACCCAGTACTTC.

This clone was observed a handful of times. The rearrangement joins TRBV7-9 to TRBJ2-1; 9 positions agree with TRBD1. Per germline, CDR1 SEHNR and CDR2 FQNEAQ (reference sequence). J gave up 1 base and V 3 bases, and 13 bases lay outside the gene matches. The CDR3 consists of 19 residues. The CDR3 sequence: CASSLKWTGEVISYNEQFF. Here the CDR3 DNA reads TGTGCCAGCAGCTTGAAGTGGACAGGGGAAGTAATTTCCTACAATGAGCAGTTCTTC. The full variable domain, its missing parts supplied by reference TRBV7-9 and TRBJ2-1, is DTGVSQNPRHKITKRGQNVTFRCDPISEHNRLYWYRQTLGQGPEFLTYFQNEAQLEKSRLLSDRFSAERPKGSFSTLEIQRTEQGDSAMYLCASSLKWTGEVISYNEQFFGPGTRLTVL.

In this sample, this clone turned up a few times. V is TRBV13 and J is TRBJ2-7; 7 bases are shared with TRBD1. V trimming: 0 bases; J trimming: 4 bases; junction bases outside the gene matches: 9. The germline CDR1 and CDR2 sequences are PRHDT and FYEKMQ (reference sequence). CDR3 length: 16 residues. The CDR3 reads CASSLGVVKGAYEQYF. CDR3 nucleotides: TGTGCCAGCAGCTTAGGCGTAGTCAAGGGGGCGTACGAGCAGTACTTC.

This chain's CDR3 is CASSSTSGSIETQYF. The CDR3 nucleotides read TGTGCCAGCAGCTCGACTAGCGGGAGTATTGAGACCCAGTACTTC. This chain connects TRBV7-8 to TRBJ2-5; 12 positions match TRBD2. The germline V gene has CDR1 SGHVS and CDR2 FQNEAQ. V trimming: 4 bases; J trimming: 5 bases; junction bases outside the gene matches: 5. The CDR3 spans 15 residues.

V is TRBV6-5 and J is TRBJ2-5; D possibly matches TRBD1 or TRBD2 (5 bases each). CDR3 length: 15 amino acids. Germline CDR1 is MNHEY and CDR2 is SVGAGI. Trimming took 2 bases from V and 5 from J, leaving 15 bases between them. DNA of the CDR3: TGTGCCAGCAGTTACGGTCAGGGACGGTATGAGACCCAGTACTTC. Its translation: CASSYGQGRYETQYF.

The chain combines TRBV7-7 with TRBJ2-1; 11 nucleotides agree with TRBD2. This CDR3 is 16 amino acids long. Trimming took 5 bases from V and 3 from J; bases not matched to a gene: 6. CDR1 SSHAT and CDR2 FNYEAQ come from the germline V gene (reference sequence). CDR3 DNA: TGTGCCAGCAGCCATGCCCTAGCGGGAGGCTACAATGAGCAGTTCTTC. Protein sequence: CASSHALAGGYNEQFF.

This clone was observed a handful of times. The rearrangement uses TRBV9 and TRBJ1-2; 8 bases map to TRBD1. Germline lookup yields CDR1 SGDLS and CDR2 YYNGEE. The CDR3 is 14 residues long. The V segment lost 2 bases and the J segment 8 bases; nucleotides outside the gene matches: 8. The CDR3 protein is CASSVAGGGKGYTF. CDR3 DNA sequence: TGTGCCAGCAGCGTGGCAGGGGGCGGTAAGGGCTACACCTTC.

The genes are TRBV29-1 and TRBJ2-6; D gene unclear. V gave up 4 bases and J gave up 4 bases, with 5 bases separating them. CDR3 length equals 12 residues. The germline V gene encodes CDR1 SQVTM and CDR2 ANQGSEA. CDR3 sequence (DNA): TGCAGCGTTGGGATCGGGGCCAACGTCCTGACTTTC. It specifies CSVGIGANVLTF.

As regards this clone: It is likely a read error: a sequence one base away is far more abundant. The chain uses TRBV7-2 and TRBJ2-3; D not resolved. Between the trimmed V and J ends, which lost 8 bases and 1 base, there was a span of 1 base. From germline, CDR1 is SGHTA and CDR2 FQGNSA. The CDR3 covers 10 residues. CDR3 DNA: TGTGCCAGCGGCACAGATACGCAGTATTTT. It yields the protein CASGTDTQYF.

This clone was seen more than once but under ten times. The DNA for the CDR3 is TGTGCCATCAGTGATGAAGGTTATACGCAGTATTTT. Translating gives CAISDEGYTQYF. V is TRBV10-3 and J is TRBJ2-3; D is unresolved. This CDR3 has 12 amino acids. V was cut by 3 bases and J by 7 bases, with 8 bases left in between. Germline CDR1 is ENHRY and CDR2 is SYGVKD.

This clone was observed a handful of times. V gene TRBV29-1 combines with J gene TRBJ2-3; 9 bases fit TRBD2. CDR3 length: 15 amino acids. CDR1 is SQVTM and CDR2 is ANQGSEA in the germline V gene. V shed 3 bases, J shed 5 bases, and the junction held 9 bases outside the gene matches. The CDR3 DNA is TGCAGCGTTGATCCCGCGGGAGGGCCTGGAGATACGCAGTATTTT. Its protein product is CSVDPAGGPGDTQYF.

This clone was counted a few times. The chain links TRBV19 to TRBJ1-1; D possibly corresponds to TRBD1 (5 bases). The CDR3 length is 14 residues. V lost 4 bases to trimming and J lost 0 bases, with 9 bases between them. Germline loops: CDR1 LNHDA, CDR2 SQIVND (reference sequence). The DNA of the CDR3 is TGTGCCAGTAGTACAGGGATCATGAACACTGAAGCTTTCTTT. It specifies CASSTGIMNTEAFF.

The chain is built from TRBV2 and TRBJ1-1; possibly TRBD1 for D (5 bases). Trimming stripped 11 bases from V and 5 bases from J, with 15 bases between. Germline V lookup: CDR1 SNHLY, CDR2 FYNNEI. The CDR3 length is 12 residues. CDR3 amino acids: CAGGGVLTEAFF. In DNA form, the CDR3 reads TGTGCCGGCGGGGGGGTTTTAACTGAAGCTTTCTTT.

The V gene is TRBV7-6, the J gene TRBJ2-1; 7 bases align to TRBD2. Germline CDR1 and CDR2: SGHVS and FNYEAQ. J lost 2 bases, V lost 7 bases, and 11 bases had no gene match. The CDR3 sequence is 16 residues long. CDR3 in amino acids: CASTPGSGAAYNEQFF. The CDR3 DNA follows: TGTGCCAGCACCCCAGGGAGCGGGGCGGCCTACAATGAGCAGTTCTTC.

This clone came up a few times. The rearrangement links TRBV11-2 to TRBJ2-5; 7 positions match TRBD2. Germline V gives CDR1 SGHAT, CDR2 FQNNGV. The V gene end was trimmed by 2 bases and the J gene end by 4 bases; junction bases not matched to a gene: 7. The CDR3 length is 15 residues. The CDR3: CASSLIGTTRETQYF. Here the CDR3 DNA reads TGTGCCAGCAGCTTAATTGGGACTACTAGAGAGACCCAGTACTTC.

V gene TRBV5-1 combines with J gene TRBJ1-1; D may be TRBD1 (5 bases). The CDR3 contains 15 residues. V lost 0 bases, J lost 4 bases, and 13 bases lay in between. The germline gives CDR1 SGHRS, CDR2 YFSETQ. This CDR3 is CASSLVGRGSTEAFF. The CDR3 DNA follows: TGCGCCAGCAGCTTGGTGGGTCGGGGGAGCACTGAAGCTTTCTTT.

The rearrangement joins TRBV9 to TRBJ2-4; D might be TRBD1 or TRBD2, each matching 6 bases. The germline CDR1 and CDR2 sequences are SGDLS and YYNGEE. The CDR3 is made up of 13 amino acids. Between the trimmed V and J ends, which lost 4 bases and 10 bases, there was a span of 15 bases. CDR3 region: CASSRGGGWIQYF. The CDR3 bases are TGTGCCAGCAGCCGCGGAGGGGGGTGGATTCAGTACTTC.

This clone was recorded only once. The V and J genes are TRBV9 and TRBJ2-5; TRBD2 matches 8 bases. From germline, CDR1 is SGDLS and CDR2 YYNGEE. The CDR3 consists of 14 residues. With 0 bases clipped from V and 5 bases from J, the junction kept 3 bases outside the gene matches. The CDR3 nucleotides read TGTGCCAGCAGCGTAGCGGGAGGGGCGGAGACCCAGTACTTC. It is translated as CASSVAGGAETQYF.